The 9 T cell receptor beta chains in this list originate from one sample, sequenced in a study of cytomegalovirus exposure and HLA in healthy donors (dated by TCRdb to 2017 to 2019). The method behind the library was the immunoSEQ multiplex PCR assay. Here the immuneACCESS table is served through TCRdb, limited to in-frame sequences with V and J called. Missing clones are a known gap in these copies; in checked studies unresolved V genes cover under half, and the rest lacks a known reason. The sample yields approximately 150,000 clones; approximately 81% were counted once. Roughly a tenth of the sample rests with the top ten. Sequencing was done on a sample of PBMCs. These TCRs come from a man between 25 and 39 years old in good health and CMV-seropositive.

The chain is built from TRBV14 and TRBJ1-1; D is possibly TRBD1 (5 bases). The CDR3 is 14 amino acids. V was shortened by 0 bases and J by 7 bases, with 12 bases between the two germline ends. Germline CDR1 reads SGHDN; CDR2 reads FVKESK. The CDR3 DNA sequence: TGTGCCAGCAGCCAAGAACAAGGGGTGGGTGAAGCTTTCTTT. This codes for CASSQEQGVGEAFF. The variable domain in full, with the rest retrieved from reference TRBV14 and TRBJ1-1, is EAGVTQFPSHSVIEKGQTVTLRCDPISGHDNLYWYRRVMGKEIKFLLHFVKESKQDESGMPNNRFLAERTGGTYSTLKVQPAELEDSGVYFCASSQEQGVGEAFFGQGTRLTVV.

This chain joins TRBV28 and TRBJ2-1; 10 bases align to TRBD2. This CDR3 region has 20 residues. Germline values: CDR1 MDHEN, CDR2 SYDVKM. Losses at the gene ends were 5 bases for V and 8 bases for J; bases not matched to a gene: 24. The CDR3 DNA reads TGTGCCAGCAGTCTCCCGACCCTACTAGCGGGACCTTCCCTCGAGGATGAGCAGTTCTTC. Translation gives CASSLPTLLAGPSLEDEQFF.

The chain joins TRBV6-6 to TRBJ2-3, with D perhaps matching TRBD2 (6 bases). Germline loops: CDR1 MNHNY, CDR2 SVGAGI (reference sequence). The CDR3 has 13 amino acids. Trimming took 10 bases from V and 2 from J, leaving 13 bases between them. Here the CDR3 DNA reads TGTGCCACGGAGGGCGGCCTCACAGATACGCAGTATTTT. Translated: CATEGGLTDTQYF.

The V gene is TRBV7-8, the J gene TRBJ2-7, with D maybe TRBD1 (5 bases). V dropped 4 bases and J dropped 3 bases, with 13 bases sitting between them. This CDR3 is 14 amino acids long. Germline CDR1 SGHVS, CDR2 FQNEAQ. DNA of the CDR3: TGTGCCAGCAGCTCGACAGTCCTCTTCTACGAGCAGTACTTC. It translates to CASSSTVLFYEQYF.

CDR3 DNA sequence: TGTGCCAGCAGTTTAGCCCCCAGGGGCGATTCCTACGAGCAGTACTTC. This sequence encodes CASSLAPRGDSYEQYF. The genes are TRBV28 and TRBJ2-7; TRBD1 is a possible D gene (6 bases). Per germline, CDR1 MDHEN and CDR2 SYDVKM. This CDR3 comprises 16 residues. The V end lost 2 bases, the J end lost 1 base, and 15 bases lay between the germline ends.

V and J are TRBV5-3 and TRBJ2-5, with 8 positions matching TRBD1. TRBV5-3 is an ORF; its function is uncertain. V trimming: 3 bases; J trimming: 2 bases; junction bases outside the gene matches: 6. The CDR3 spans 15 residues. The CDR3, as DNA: TGTGCCAGAAGCTCCGGACAGGGCCCTCAAGAGACCCAGTACTTC. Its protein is CARSSGQGPQETQYF.

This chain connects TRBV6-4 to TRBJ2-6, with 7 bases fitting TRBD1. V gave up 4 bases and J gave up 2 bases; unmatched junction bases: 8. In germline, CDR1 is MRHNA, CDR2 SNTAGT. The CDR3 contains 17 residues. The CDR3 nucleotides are TGTGCCAGCAGTGTATACTCGACAGGGACTGGGGCCAACGTCCTGACTTTC. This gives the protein CASSVYSTGTGANVLTF.

The CDR3 DNA reads TGTGCCAGCAGTTTTTTACCGGGAGTGGCCACAGATACGCAGTATTTT. Amino acid sequence: CASSFLPGVATDTQYF. The chain joins TRBV28 to TRBJ2-3; TRBD2 is a possible D gene (6 bases). V was trimmed by 3 bases and J by 2 bases, leaving 15 bases between them. The CDR3 is 16 amino acids. The germline gives CDR1 MDHEN, CDR2 SYDVKM.

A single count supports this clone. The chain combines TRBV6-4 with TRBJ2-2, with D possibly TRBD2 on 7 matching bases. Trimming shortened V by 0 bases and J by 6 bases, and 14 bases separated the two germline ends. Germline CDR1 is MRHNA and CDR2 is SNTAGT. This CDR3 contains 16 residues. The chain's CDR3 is CASSDSTTGGPGELFF. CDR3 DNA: TGTGCCAGCAGTGACTCGACGACGGGGGGCCCCGGGGAGCTGTTTTTT.